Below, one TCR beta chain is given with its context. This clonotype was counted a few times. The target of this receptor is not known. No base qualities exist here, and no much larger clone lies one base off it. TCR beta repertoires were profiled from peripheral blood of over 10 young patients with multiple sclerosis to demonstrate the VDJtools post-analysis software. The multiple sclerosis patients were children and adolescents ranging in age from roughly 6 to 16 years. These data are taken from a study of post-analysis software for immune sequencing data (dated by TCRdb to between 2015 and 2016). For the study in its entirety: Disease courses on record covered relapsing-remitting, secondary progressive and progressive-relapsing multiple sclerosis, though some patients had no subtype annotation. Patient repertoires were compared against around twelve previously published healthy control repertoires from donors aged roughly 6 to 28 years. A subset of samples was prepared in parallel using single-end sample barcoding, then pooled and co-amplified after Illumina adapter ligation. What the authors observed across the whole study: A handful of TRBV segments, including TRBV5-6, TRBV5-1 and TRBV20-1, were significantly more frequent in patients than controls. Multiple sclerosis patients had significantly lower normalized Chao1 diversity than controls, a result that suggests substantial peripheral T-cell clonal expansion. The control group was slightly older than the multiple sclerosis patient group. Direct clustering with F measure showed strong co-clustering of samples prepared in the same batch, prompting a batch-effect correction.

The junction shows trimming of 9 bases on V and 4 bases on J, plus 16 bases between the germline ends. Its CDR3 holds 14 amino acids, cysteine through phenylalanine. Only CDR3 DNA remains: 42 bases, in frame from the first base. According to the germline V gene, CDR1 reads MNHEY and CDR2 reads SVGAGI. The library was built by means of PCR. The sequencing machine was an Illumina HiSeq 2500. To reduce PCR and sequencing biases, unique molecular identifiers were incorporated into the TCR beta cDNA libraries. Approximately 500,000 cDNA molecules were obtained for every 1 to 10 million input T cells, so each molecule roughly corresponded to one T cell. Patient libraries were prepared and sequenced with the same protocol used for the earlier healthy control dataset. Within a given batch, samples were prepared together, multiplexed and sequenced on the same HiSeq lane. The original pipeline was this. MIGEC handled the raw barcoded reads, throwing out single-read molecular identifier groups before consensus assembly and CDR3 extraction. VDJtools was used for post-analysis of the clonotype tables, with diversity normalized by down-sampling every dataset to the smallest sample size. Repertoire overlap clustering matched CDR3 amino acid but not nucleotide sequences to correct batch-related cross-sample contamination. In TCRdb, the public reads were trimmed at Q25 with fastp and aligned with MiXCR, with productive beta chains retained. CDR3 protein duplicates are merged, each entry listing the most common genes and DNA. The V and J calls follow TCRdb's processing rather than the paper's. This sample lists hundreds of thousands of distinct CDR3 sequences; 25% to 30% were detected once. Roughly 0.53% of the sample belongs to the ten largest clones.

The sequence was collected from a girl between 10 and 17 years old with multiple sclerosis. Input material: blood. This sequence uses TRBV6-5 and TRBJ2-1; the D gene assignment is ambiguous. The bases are TGTGCCAGTACCAAAAAGGTCGGATACAATGAGCAGTTCTTC. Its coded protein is CASTKKVGYNEQFF.